The 5 T cell receptor beta chains below were found in one sample sequenced in a study of regulatory T cells in long-lasting Graves disease. Stated time point: newly diagnosed GD, antithyroid drugs for less than 3 months. TCR sequences were obtained from RNA taken from PBMCs. Construction of TCR beta libraries relied on iRepertoire HTBI primers and on Arm-PCR targeting CDR3 regions. TCRdb ran MiXCR on the multiplex PCR reads and lists one entry per CDR3 protein. Of roughly 420,000 distinct CDR3 sequences in the sample, around 15% were seen once. The sample was also linked to a second study, of T cells in Graves' hyperthyroidism and ophthalmopathy.

Material: peripheral blood mononuclear cells (PBMCs), obtained at new diagnosis, from a patient treated with antithyroid drugs. These TCRs come from a woman in her late teens or twenties with Graves disease.

This clonotype was counted between two and nine times. The gene calls are TRBV7-3 and TRBJ2-7; 7 bases line up with TRBD2. The CDR3 length is 17 residues. Germline lookup yields CDR1 SGHTA and CDR2 FQGTGA. V lost 2 bases, J lost 3 bases, and 13 bases stayed unmatched. This CDR3 reads CASSLWGVASGGYEQYF. The CDR3 DNA is TGTGCCAGCAGCTTATGGGGTGTCGCTAGCGGAGGCTACGAGCAGTACTTC.

The chain carries TRBV24-1 and TRBJ2-2; no reliable D call. Trimming stripped 5 bases from V and 2 bases from J, with 11 bases between. The CDR3 consists of 15 residues. The germline gives CDR1 KGHDR, CDR2 SFDVKD. In DNA, the CDR3 is TGTGCCACCAGTGCTAAAGGAGCTAACACCGGGGAGCTGTTTTTT. It specifies CATSAKGANTGELFF.

This clonotype was seen a handful of times. V usage is TRBV27 and J usage is TRBJ2-5, with 8 bases identical to TRBD1. Germline V gene sequence: CDR1 MNHEY, CDR2 SMNVEV (reference sequence). This CDR3 comprises 14 residues. J was trimmed by 4 bases and V by 6 bases; bases with no gene match: 7. CDR3 amino acids: CASRERGTGETQYF. CDR3 DNA: TGTGCCAGCAGGGAGCGTGGGACAGGAGAGACCCAGTACTTC.

This clonotype occurred many times. The chain uses TRBV5-6 and TRBJ1-5; D gene ambiguous. The CDR3 runs to 14 residues. V was clipped by 3 bases and J by 4 bases, with 11 bases between them. Germline V gene sequence: CDR1 SGHDT, CDR2 YYEEEE. In nucleotides, the CDR3 is TGTGCCAGCAGCTCCCCGGACCCAAATCAGCCCCAGCATTTT. Residues: CASSSPDPNQPQHF.

This clonotype occurred many times. This sequence joins TRBV28 and TRBJ1-5; tentative D call: TRBD1 (5 bases). The germline V gene encodes CDR1 MDHEN and CDR2 SYDVKM. The length of the CDR3 is 14 residues. Deletions cut 2 bases from V and 2 bases from J, with 7 bases between. The CDR3, as DNA: TGTGCCAGCAGTTTACAGGGCGGCAATCAGCCCCAGCATTTT. Amino acids: CASSLQGGNQPQHF.